The T cell receptor beta chain described here comes from a study of OX40 agonist ivuxolimab in advanced cancers. With respect to the entire study: Ivuxolimab was an agonistic, fully human IgG2 monoclonal antibody directed against OX40 (CD134), a costimulatory receptor. Intravenous ivuxolimab was administered to patients every 2 weeks at six dose levels: 0.01, 0.1, 0.3, 1.5, 3 and 10 mg/kg. Among the roughly 52 dose-escalation patients, around 19 had hepatocellular carcinoma, some 15 melanoma, 9 renal cell carcinoma and 9 head and neck cancer. In the dose-escalation cohort, 75% to 90% of patients were male, and the mean age was around 65 years with a range of about 20 to 80. Patients were allowed to have had prior anti-PD-1, anti-PD-L1 or anti-CTLA-4 therapy, and 40% of the dose-escalation patients had previously received checkpoint inhibitors. Partial responses occurred in three dose-escalation patients: two with cutaneous melanoma and one with hepatocellular carcinoma. Peripheral TCRbeta sequencing was intended to test whether TCR sequence diversity was altered and clonal T-cell expansion was caused by ivuxolimab. The paper describes the monotherapy dose-escalation part (N = 52 patients) of the phase I trial of ivuxolimab.

Genomic DNA was isolated from the sorted cells so that the TCRbeta CDR3 region could be sequenced. TCRbeta CDR3 regions were sequenced using the immunoSEQ Assay. This immuneACCESS table, as held by TCRdb, lists in-frame sequences with V and J called but not all clones. Of the missing ones, under half trace to an unresolved V gene in checked studies; the others have no known cause. The sample table lists 75,000 to 80,000 clones, 85% of them with a count of one. Around 2% of the sample rests with the top ten. A note on this clone: Its antigen remains undetermined. No qualities accompany the bases; no much larger clone lies one base away.

For CDR1 and CDR2, the germline V gene lists SGHTA and FQGTGA. The V end loses 1 base and the J end loses 8 bases, and a stretch of 15 bases separates them. From its cysteine to its phenylalanine, the CDR3 spans 15 amino acids. CDR3 DNA is the only sequence kept; it has 45 bases, read in frame from the first base. Overall results and qualifications from the work: Clonal expansion of both CD4+ and CD8+ blood T cells was observed from baseline to week 6 at doses 0.1 to 3.0 mg/kg. In partial responders in the 0.1-3.0 mg/kg groups, normalized peripheral clonal expansion was found to be among the lowest, especially among CD8+ T cells. Which antigens the clonally expanded peripheral T cells were specific for was not determined. After ivuxolimab, CD8+ T cells had more expanded clones than CD4+ T cells on average. Low levels of normalized T-cell clonal expansion were also seen in some patients who did not respond.

The trial excluded patients who had a history of autoimmune disease or who were on systemic immunosuppression. Peripheral blood for TCR sequencing was collected from all dose cohorts at baseline, on cycle 4 day 1, and on cycle 7 day 1. The samples were taken from a phase I, first-in-human, multicenter, open-label dose-escalation trial of ivuxolimab. Adults with locally advanced or metastatic melanoma, renal cell, hepatocellular, or head and neck squamous cell carcinoma were enrolled in the trial. Before TCR sequencing, CD4+ T cells and CD8+ T cells were sorted from peripheral blood as separate populations.

The sequence was obtained from an adult with an advanced solid tumor such as melanoma, head and neck, liver or kidney cancer. The sample in question was CD4+ or CD8+ T cells sorted from blood, obtained in a trial of the OX40 agonist ivuxolimab. The chain employs TRBV7-3 and TRBJ2-1; the D gene is possibly TRBD2, with 6 bases matching. The DNA sequence reads TGTGCCAGCAGCTTAAAGGGCGGGGTCGGGGATGAGCAGTTCTTC. This sequence encodes CASSLKGGVGDEQFF.